One and the same sample provided the 10 T cell receptor beta chains below, sequenced in a study of blood T cells in healthy people across ages. A second PCR, run for roughly 7 to 12 cycles, used a sample-barcoded 5' primer plus a J-beta primer mix. TCRdb processed the 5' RACE reads anew with MiXCR; each CDR3 protein has one entry. The sample yields fewer than 2,000,000 distinct CDR3 sequences, 30% to 35% seen once. Sequenced sample: blood. These receptors all stem from a woman in her 30s in good health.

This chain uses TRBV15 with TRBJ2-7; a weak D match, TRBD1 (6 bases). In germline, CDR1 is LNHNV, CDR2 YYDKDF (reference sequence). Trimming stripped 1 base from V and 3 bases from J, with 13 bases between. The CDR3 length is 15 residues. The CDR3 DNA reads as TGTGCCACCAGCAGAGGTCGGGACAAAGTCTACGAGCAGTACTTC. It codes for CATSRGRDKVYEQYF.

On this clonotype: This is likely a read error, given that the CDR3 carries no conserved phenylalanine or tryptophan at its end. The chain couples TRBV7-9 to TRBJ2-7, with D uncertain. V was cut by 1 base and J by 2 bases, with 9 bases left in between. The germline gives CDR1 SEHNR, CDR2 FQNEAQ (reference sequence). This CDR3 contains 14 residues. The CDR3 sequence: CASSLGHEPYEQYL. DNA for the CDR3: TGTGCCAGCAGCTTAGGACACGAGCCCTACGAGCAGTACTTA.

This clonotype was detected a few times. The genes are TRBV2 and TRBJ2-2; D is unresolved. This CDR3 contains 14 residues. Germline V gene sequence: CDR1 SNHLY, CDR2 FYNNEI. V lost 6 bases and J lost 1, with 9 bases in between. In DNA, the CDR3 is TGTGCCAGCAGCCTAAAACAGAACACCGGGGAGCTGTTTTTT. This sequence encodes CASSLKQNTGELFF.

This chain uses TRBV20-1 with TRBJ2-5; D is ambiguous. CDR1 is DFQATT, CDR2 SNEGSKA, per germline (reference sequence). This CDR3 spans 13 amino acids. V lost 6 bases, J lost 5 bases, and 16 bases lay in between. This CDR3 is CSAAEGRRETQYF. The CDR3 bases are TGCAGTGCGGCCGAAGGACGGCGGGAGACCCAGTACTTC.

In this sample, this clonotype turned up once. The chain has TRBV7-6 and TRBJ1-2; 8 bases fit TRBD1. Germline V CDR1 and CDR2: SGHVS, FNYEAQ. V trimming: 5 bases; J trimming: 8 bases; junction bases outside the gene matches: 4. CDR3 length: 12 amino acids. CDR3 sequence (DNA): TGTGCCAGCAGCGACCGGACAGGGGGCTACACCTTC. It encodes CASSDRTGGYTF.

This clonotype was picked up many times. V usage is TRBV29-1 and J usage is TRBJ2-5, with 7 bases fitting TRBD1. Germline V gene data show CDR1 as SQVTM and CDR2 as ANQGSEA. J lost 5 bases, V lost 7 bases, and 7 bases had no gene match. The CDR3 length is 12 residues. CDR3 sequence (DNA): TGCAGCGCTACAGGGGCCGGTGAGACCCAGTACTTC. Protein sequence: CSATGAGETQYF.

In its sample, this clonotype was seen a few times. V and J are TRBV9 and TRBJ2-1; no firm D call. Germline V CDR1 and CDR2: SGDLS, YYNGEE. The CDR3 has 11 residues. The V and J ends lost 3 bases and 10 bases respectively, with 8 bases between them. The chain's CDR3 is CASSAQTEQFF. CDR3 in DNA: TGTGCCAGCAGCGCCCAAACGGAGCAGTTCTTC.

The J gene is TRBJ2-7, the V gene TRBV20-1, with D perhaps TRBD1 (6 bases). The CDR3 is 12 amino acids. CDR1 DFQATT and CDR2 SNEGSKA come from the germline V gene (reference sequence). CDR3 in DNA: TGCAGCGGCAAGGGGACATTCTACGAGCAGTACTTC. It encodes CSGKGTFYEQYF.

The rearrangement links TRBV28 to TRBJ2-5; 10 bases align to TRBD1. With the DNA end fitting TRBJ2-7 better, the J assignment may be wrong. This CDR3 is 18 amino acids long. CDR1 is MDHEN and CDR2 is SYDVKM in the germline V gene. The CDR3 bases are TGTGCCAGCAGTTTAGCCGGGACAGGGGATCGGAGTGTCTACGAGCAGTACTTC. It codes for CASSLAGTGDRSVYEQYF.

This clonotype was counted a few times. This sequence joins TRBV6-5 and TRBJ2-7; 8 positions agree with TRBD2. Germline V CDR1 and CDR2: MNHEY, SVGAGI. V trimming: 8 bases; J trimming: 4 bases; junction bases outside the gene matches: 13. The CDR3 totals 15 residues. The CDR3 sequence: CASGLLAGYLYEQYF. As DNA, the CDR3 is TGTGCCAGCGGCCTTTTAGCGGGGTATCTATACGAGCAGTACTTC.